This passage covers 13 T cell receptor beta chains from one sample sequenced in a study of cytomegalovirus exposure and HLA in healthy donors (dated by TCRdb to the late 2010s). The library was obtained by the immunoSEQ multiplex PCR assay. The multiplex PCR relied on a mix of 60 forward primers for TCR Vbeta segments and 13 reverse primers for TCR Jbeta segments. The clones in this table, taken by TCRdb from immuneACCESS, are in-frame only. Not every clone is retained; where verified, under half of the shortfall comes from an unresolved V gene, and the cause of the rest is unknown. A total of about 61,000 clones appear in this sample, roughly 90% of them only once. The top ten constitute less than 1.6% of the sample. What was sequenced was PBMCs. The origin of the receptors is a young man in good health and CMV-seropositive.

The chain couples TRBV5-5 to TRBJ1-3; a possible D gene is TRBD1 (6 bases). The length of the CDR3 is 15 residues. Germline V CDR1 and CDR2: SGHKS, YYEKEE (reference sequence). V was shortened by 5 bases and J by 0 bases, with 12 bases between the two germline ends. The CDR3 loop is CASRWDMTSGNTIYF. The CDR3 nucleotides read TGTGCCAGCAGGTGGGACATGACCTCTGGAAACACCATATATTTT.

This rearrangement joins TRBV4-3 to TRBJ2-3; TRBD1 might be the D (5 bases). This CDR3 comprises 18 residues. The germline V gene has CDR1 LGHNA and CDR2 YSLEER. The germline V and J ends were trimmed by 0 bases and 3 bases, with 19 bases remaining between them. This CDR3 reads CASSQDLLGVGVTDTQYF. The CDR3 DNA reads TGCGCCAGCAGCCAAGATCTCTTAGGGGTAGGGGTAACAGATACGCAGTATTTT.

This clone occurred once. V is TRBV5-1 and J is TRBJ2-2, with 8 bases identical to TRBD1. This CDR3 region has 15 residues. The ends lost 4 bases at V and 0 bases at J; junction bases unmatched: 2. CDR1 is SGHRS, CDR2 YFSETQ, per germline. CDR3 protein: CASSRTGTNTGELFF. CDR3 DNA sequence: TGCGCCAGCAGCAGGACAGGGACGAACACCGGGGAGCTGTTTTTT.

V usage is TRBV21-1 and J usage is TRBJ2-2; the table's D gene call, TRBD2, was not cross checked with the DNA. TRBV21-1 is deemed a pseudogene. This CDR3 spans 17 amino acids. In DNA form, the CDR3 reads TGTGCCAGCGGCAACTCCCCCGGGACTAGCGACACCGGGGAGCTGTTTTTT. Amino acids: CASGNSPGTSDTGELFF.

The CDR3 nucleotides are TGCGCCAGCAGCTTGTCCCAGGGAACTAATGAAAAACTGTTTTTT. It codes for CASSLSQGTNEKLFF. This chain joins TRBV5-1 and TRBJ1-4, with D perhaps matching TRBD1 (5 bases). This CDR3 contains 15 residues. From germline, CDR1 is SGHRS and CDR2 YFSETQ. The germline V and J ends were trimmed by 1 base and 1 base, with 8 bases remaining between them.

The chain has TRBV11-3 and TRBJ1-2; tentatively, D is TRBD1 (6 bases). V shed 0 bases and J shed 8 bases, with 13 bases lying between them. The CDR3 runs to 14 residues. CDR1 and CDR2 from the germline V gene are SGHNT and YENEEA. CDR3 DNA: TGTGCCAGCAGCTTAGAGGGGGGGCTTAAAGGCTACACCTTC. The encoded protein is CASSLEGGLKGYTF.

This chain links TRBV9 with TRBJ1-3; D may be TRBD1 (5 bases). In germline, CDR1 is SGDLS, CDR2 YYNGEE. Deletions cut 0 bases from V and 4 bases from J, with 11 bases between. The CDR3 extends over 15 amino acids. The CDR3 coding sequence is TGTGCCAGCAGCGTAGCGGGGGAGAGAGGAAACACCATATATTTT. It is translated as CASSVAGERGNTIYF.

This rearrangement joins TRBV10-3 to TRBJ2-7; TRBD1 aligns across 8 bases. CDR1 is ENHRY and CDR2 is SYGVKD in the germline V gene. The CDR3 contains 15 residues. V gave up 2 bases and J gave up 2 bases; unmatched junction bases: 5. The CDR3 DNA reads as TGTGCCATCAGTGAGCCAGGACAGGGAGCCTACGAGCAGTACTTC. Its protein is CAISEPGQGAYEQYF.

The chain couples TRBV10-1 to TRBJ2-1; no clear D gene. Germline CDR1 and CDR2: WNHNN and SYGVQD (reference sequence). With 0 bases removed from V and 6 bases from J, the gap between germline ends came to 9 bases. This CDR3 contains 14 residues. The CDR3 here is CASSESGRANEQFF. CDR3 nucleotide sequence: TGCGCCAGCAGTGAGTCTGGTCGAGCCAATGAGCAGTTCTTC.

As to this clone: An end of the junction does not agree with germline; a read error may underlie this. This chain links TRBV7-9 with TRBJ2-7, with 10 bases aligning to TRBD1. The length of the CDR3 is 16 residues. CDR1 is SEHNR, CDR2 FQNEAQ, per germline (reference sequence). CDR3 region: CSSSLGSGQGTYEQYF. The CDR3 DNA is TGTTCCAGCAGCTTAGGATCGGGACAGGGGACCTACGAGCAGTACTTC.

This clone was found once. This chain connects TRBV21-1 to TRBJ1-5; TRBD1 is the table's D call and was not checked against the DNA. TRBV21-1 is a documented pseudogene. The CDR3 has 12 amino acids. The CDR3 loop is CASSNSQQPQHF. The CDR3, as DNA: TGTGCCAGCAGCAATTCACAACAGCCCCAGCATTTT.

Only one count was recorded for this clone. The V gene is TRBV6-5, the J gene TRBJ2-5; the match to TRBD2 covers 8 bases. The length of the CDR3 is 15 residues. With 7 bases clipped from V and 6 bases from J, the junction kept 13 bases outside the gene matches. Germline V gene data show CDR1 as MNHEY and CDR2 as SVGAGI. CDR3: CASNKAGRAPKTQYF. The CDR3, as DNA: TGTGCCAGCAATAAAGCCGGGAGGGCCCCGAAGACCCAGTACTTC.

The rearrangement uses TRBV29-1 and TRBJ1-1; TRBD1 agrees at 8 bases. The CDR3 covers 13 residues. Trimming cost V 7 bases and J 1 base; bases outside gene matches: 5. The germline gives CDR1 SQVTM, CDR2 ANQGSEA. CDR3 residues: CSAVGQGNTEAFF. CDR3 DNA: TGCAGCGCAGTAGGACAGGGGAACACTGAAGCTTTCTTT.